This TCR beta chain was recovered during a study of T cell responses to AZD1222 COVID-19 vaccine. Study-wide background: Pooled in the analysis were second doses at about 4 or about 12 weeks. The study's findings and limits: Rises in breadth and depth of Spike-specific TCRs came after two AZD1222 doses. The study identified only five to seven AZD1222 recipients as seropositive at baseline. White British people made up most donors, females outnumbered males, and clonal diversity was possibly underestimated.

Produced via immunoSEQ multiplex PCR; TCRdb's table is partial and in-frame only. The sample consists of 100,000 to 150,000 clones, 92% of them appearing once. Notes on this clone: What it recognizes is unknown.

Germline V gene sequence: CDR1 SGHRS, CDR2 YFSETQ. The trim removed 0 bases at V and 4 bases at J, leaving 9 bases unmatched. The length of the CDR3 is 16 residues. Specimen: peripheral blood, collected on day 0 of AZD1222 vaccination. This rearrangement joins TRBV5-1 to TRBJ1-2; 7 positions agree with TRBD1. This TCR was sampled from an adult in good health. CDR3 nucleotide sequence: TGCGCCAGCAGCTTGGCCGACAGGGAGGATGTCTATGGCTACACCTTC. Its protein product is CASSLADREDVYGYTF.